This TCR beta chain was profiled in a study of blood T cells in healthy people across ages. Study observations and caveats: TCR beta diversity was tightly associated with the proportion of naive T cells. Long-lived donors had more naive CD4+ cells and higher diversity than aged donors.

Researchers collected 9 to 10 milliliters of peripheral blood from every single donor. A J-beta primer mix and a sample-barcoded 5' primer were used in a second PCR of roughly 6 to 11 cycles. The template-switch adaptor was a 5' adaptor with 12 random nucleotides. It tagged each cDNA molecule. Using its own MiXCR run on the 5' RACE reads, TCRdb lists one record per CDR3 protein. This sample has some 710,000 distinct CDR3 sequences, with roughly 20% found just once. This clonotype was observed at least ten times. Its antigen is undetermined. The sequencing sample was made of blood. The TCR sequence derives from an older man in good health.

The CDR3 DNA reads TGTGCCAGCAGCCCGACAGGGGCCAATGAGCAGTTCTTC. Its translation: CASSPTGANEQFF. V gene TRBV12-3 or TRBV12-4 combines with J gene TRBJ2-1; TRBD1 agrees at 8 bases. The CDR3 has 13 residues. V lost 6 bases to trimming and J lost 6 bases; unmatched junction nucleotides: 4.